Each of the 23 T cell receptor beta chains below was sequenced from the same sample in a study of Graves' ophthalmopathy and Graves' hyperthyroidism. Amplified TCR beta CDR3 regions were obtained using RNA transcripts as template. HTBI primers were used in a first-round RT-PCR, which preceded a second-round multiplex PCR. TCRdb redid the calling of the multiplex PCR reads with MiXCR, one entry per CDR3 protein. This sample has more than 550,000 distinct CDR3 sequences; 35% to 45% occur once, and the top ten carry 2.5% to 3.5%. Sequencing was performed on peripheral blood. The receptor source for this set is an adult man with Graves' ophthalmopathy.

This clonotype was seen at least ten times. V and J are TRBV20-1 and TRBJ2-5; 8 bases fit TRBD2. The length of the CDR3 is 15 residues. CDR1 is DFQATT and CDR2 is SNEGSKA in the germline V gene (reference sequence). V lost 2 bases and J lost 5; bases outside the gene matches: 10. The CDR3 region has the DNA TGCAGTGCTAGACGTCCCCCCACGGGAGGGGAGACCCAGTACTTC. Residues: CSARRPPTGGETQYF.

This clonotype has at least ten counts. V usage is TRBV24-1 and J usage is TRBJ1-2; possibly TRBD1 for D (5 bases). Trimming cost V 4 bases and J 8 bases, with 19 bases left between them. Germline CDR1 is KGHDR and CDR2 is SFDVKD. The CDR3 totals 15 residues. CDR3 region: CATSEPVTGAIGYTF. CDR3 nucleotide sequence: TGTGCCACCAGTGAACCAGTCACAGGAGCGATAGGCTACACCTTC.

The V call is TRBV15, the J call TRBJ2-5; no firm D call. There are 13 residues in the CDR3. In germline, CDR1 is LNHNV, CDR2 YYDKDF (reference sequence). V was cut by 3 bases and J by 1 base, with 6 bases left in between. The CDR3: CATSSLTQETQYF. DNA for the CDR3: TGTGCCACCAGCAGCTTAACCCAAGAGACCCAGTACTTC.

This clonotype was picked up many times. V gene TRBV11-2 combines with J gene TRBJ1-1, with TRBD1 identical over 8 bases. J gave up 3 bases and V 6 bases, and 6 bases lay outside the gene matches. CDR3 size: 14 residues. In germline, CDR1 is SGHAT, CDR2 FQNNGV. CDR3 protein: CASRRTGRHTEAFF. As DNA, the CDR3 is TGTGCCAGCAGGAGGACAGGGCGCCACACTGAAGCTTTCTTT.

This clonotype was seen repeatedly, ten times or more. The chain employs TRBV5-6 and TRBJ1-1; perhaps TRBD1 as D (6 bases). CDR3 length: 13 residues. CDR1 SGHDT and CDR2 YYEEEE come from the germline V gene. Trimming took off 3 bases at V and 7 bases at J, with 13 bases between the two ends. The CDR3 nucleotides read TGTGCCAGCAGCTCTCCGGGACACCTTGAAGCTTTCTTT. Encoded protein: CASSSPGHLEAFF.

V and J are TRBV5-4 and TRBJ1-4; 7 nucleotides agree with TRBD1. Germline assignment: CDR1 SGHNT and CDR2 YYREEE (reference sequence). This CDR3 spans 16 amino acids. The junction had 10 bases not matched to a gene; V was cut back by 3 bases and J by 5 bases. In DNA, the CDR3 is TGTGCCAGCAGCTCGGACACAGGGGCCGGAAATGAAAAACTGTTTTTT. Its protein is CASSSDTGAGNEKLFF.

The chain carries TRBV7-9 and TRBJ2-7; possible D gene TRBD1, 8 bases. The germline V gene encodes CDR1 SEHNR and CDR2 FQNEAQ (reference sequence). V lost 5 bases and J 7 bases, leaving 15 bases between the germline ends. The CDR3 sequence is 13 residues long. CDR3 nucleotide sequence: TGTGCCAGCAGCCCCGCACAGGGGGGGGAGCAGTACTTC. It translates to CASSPAQGGEQYF.

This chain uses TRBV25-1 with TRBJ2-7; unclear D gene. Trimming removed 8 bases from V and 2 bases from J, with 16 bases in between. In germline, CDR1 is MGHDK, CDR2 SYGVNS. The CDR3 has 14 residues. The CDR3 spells CASVEHSQTYEQYF. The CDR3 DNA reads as TGTGCCAGCGTCGAGCACAGCCAGACCTACGAGCAGTACTTC.

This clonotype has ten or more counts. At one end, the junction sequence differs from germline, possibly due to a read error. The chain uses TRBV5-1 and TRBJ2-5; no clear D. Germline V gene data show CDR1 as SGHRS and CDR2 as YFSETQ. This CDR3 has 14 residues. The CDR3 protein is CASSLVSGQETQYF. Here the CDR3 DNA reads TGTGCCAGCAGCTTAGTTTCTGGCCAAGAGACCCAGTACTTC.

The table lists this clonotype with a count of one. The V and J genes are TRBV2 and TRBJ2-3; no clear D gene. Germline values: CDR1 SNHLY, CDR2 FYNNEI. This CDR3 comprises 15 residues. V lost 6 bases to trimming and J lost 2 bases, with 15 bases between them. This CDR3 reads CASSPLYLFTDTQYF. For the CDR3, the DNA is TGTGCCAGCAGCCCCCTCTATCTTTTCACAGATACGCAGTATTTT.

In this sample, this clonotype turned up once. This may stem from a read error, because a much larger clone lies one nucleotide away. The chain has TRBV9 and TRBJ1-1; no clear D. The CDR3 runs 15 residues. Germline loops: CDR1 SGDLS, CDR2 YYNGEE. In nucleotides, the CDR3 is TGTGCCGGCAGCGTAGGTGCCTCCCGTGGCACTGAAGCTTTCTTT. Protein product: CAGSVGASRGTEAFF.

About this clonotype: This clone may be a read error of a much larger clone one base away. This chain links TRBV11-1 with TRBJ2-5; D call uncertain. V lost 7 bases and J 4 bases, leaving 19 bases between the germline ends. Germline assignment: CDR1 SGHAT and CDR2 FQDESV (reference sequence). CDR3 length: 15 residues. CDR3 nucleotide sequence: TGTGCCAGCATCCTAAGAGGTGGAGAGCCAGAGACCCAGTACTTC. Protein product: CASILRGGEPETQYF.

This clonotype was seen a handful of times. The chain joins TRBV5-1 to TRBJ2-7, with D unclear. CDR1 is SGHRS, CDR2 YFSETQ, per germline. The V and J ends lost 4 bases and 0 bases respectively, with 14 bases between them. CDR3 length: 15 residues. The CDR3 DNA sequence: TGCGCCAGCAGCACCTCCCCAGACTTCTCCTACGAGCAGTACTTC. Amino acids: CASSTSPDFSYEQYF. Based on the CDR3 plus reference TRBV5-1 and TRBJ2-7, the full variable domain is KAGVTQTPRYLIKTRGQQVTLSCSPISGHRSVSWYQQTPGQGLQFLFEYFSETQRNKGNFPGRFSGRQFSNSRSEMNVSTLELGDSALYLCASSTSPDFSYEQYFGPGTRLTVT.

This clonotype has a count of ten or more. The CDR3: CASRIVYRDGTEAFF. DNA of the CDR3: TGTGCCAGCAGGATCGTTTACAGGGATGGCACTGAAGCTTTCTTT. V and J are TRBV6-5 and TRBJ1-1; maybe TRBD1 (6 bases). Germline values: CDR1 MNHEY, CDR2 SVGAGI. This CDR3 region has 15 residues. Trimming removed 6 bases from V and 4 bases from J, with 18 bases in between.

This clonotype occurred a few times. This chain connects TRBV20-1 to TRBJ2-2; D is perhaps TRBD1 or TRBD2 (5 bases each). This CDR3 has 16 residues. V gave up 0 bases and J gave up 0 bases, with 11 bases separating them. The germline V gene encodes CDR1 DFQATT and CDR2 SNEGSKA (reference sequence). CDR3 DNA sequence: TGCAGTGCTAGAGAGGGGACCGTTGCGAACACCGGGGAGCTGTTTTTT. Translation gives CSAREGTVANTGELFF.

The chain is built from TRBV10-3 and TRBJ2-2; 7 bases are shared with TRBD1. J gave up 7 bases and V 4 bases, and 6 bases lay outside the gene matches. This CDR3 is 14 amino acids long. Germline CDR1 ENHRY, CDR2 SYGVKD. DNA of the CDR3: TGTGCCATCAGTGGACAGGGCAATAGCGGGGAGCTGTTTTTT. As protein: CAISGQGNSGELFF.

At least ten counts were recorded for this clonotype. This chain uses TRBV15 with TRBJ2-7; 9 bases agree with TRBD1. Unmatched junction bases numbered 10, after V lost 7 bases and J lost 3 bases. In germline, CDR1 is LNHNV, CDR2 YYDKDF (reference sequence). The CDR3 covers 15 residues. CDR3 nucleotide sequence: TGTGCCACCAAGAAACTACCGGGACAGGGCTACGAGCAGTACTTC. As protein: CATKKLPGQGYEQYF.

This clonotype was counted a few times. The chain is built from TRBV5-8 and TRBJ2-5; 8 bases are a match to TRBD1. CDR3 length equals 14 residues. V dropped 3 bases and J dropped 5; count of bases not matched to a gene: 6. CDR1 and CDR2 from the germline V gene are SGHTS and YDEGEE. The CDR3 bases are TGTGCCAGCAGCTCGCCAGGGGGCGCGGAGACCCAGTACTTC. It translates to CASSSPGGAETQYF.

CDR3 sequence: CASSSTSWPGNHQETQYF. The DNA of the CDR3 is TGTGCCAGCAGCTCTACCTCCTGGCCAGGGAACCACCAAGAGACCCAGTACTTC. The chain recombines TRBV7-2 with TRBJ2-5, with TRBD1 as a possible D gene (5 bases). V was cut by 4 bases and J by 0 bases, with 21 bases left in between. CDR1 and CDR2 from the germline V gene are SGHTA and FQGNSA. This CDR3 region has 18 residues.

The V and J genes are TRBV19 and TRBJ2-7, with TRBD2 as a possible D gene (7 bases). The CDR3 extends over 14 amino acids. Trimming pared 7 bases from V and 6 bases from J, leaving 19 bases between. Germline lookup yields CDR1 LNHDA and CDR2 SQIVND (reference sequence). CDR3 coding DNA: TGTGCCAGTACCCCAGGGACGGGGGGCTCCGAGCAGTACTTC. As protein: CASTPGTGGSEQYF.

CDR3 DNA sequence: TGCAGCGTTGAGGTGGGCCCCATGAACACTGAAGCTTTCTTT. This gives the protein CSVEVGPMNTEAFF. The chain links TRBV29-1 to TRBJ1-1; unclear D gene. The CDR3 has 14 amino acids. The germline V and J ends were trimmed by 3 bases and 0 bases, with 11 bases remaining between them. CDR1 and CDR2 (germline): SQVTM, ANQGSEA.

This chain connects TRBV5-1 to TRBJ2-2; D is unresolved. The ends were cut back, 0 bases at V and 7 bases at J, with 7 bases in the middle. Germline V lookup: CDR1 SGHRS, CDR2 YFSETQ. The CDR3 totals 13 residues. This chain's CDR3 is CASSLEGVGELFF. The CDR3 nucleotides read TGCGCCAGCAGCTTGGAGGGCGTCGGGGAGCTGTTTTTT.

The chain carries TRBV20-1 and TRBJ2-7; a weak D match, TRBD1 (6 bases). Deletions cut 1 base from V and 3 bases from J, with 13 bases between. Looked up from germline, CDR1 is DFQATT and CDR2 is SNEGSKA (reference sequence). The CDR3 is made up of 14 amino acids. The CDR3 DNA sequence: TGCAGTGCTAGAGGACTGGGACAAATCTACGAGCAGTACTTC. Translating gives CSARGLGQIYEQYF.